Described below is a single T cell receptor (beta chain) sequence and its context. The antigen remains undetermined. This sample was taken from a study of Graves' ophthalmopathy and Graves' hyperthyroidism. Regarding the study as a whole: Prediction of ophthalmopathy progression reached roughly 70% sensitivity and roughly 72% specificity.

The authors amplified TCR beta CDR3 regions from RNA transcripts. Investigators did first-round RT-PCR with HTBI primers, then second-round multiplex PCR. Each CDR3 protein gets one entry after TCRdb re-called the multiplex PCR reads with MiXCR. The repertoire holds some 360,000 distinct CDR3 sequences, with about 18% as singletons. This CDR3 comprises 15 residues. The germline V and J ends were trimmed by 4 bases and 0 bases, with 10 bases remaining between them. CDR1 and CDR2 from the germline V gene are MNHNS and SASEGT. A follow-up of 18 months without ophthalmopathy meant that hyperthyroidism was stable.

The J gene is TRBJ1-5, the V gene TRBV6-1; no clear D gene. The sequenced sample was peripheral blood. This receptor was obtained from an adult woman with stable Graves' hyperthyroidism. The CDR3, as DNA: TGTGCCAGCAGTGCCGCTCGGCATAGCAATCAGCCCCAGCATTTT. Protein product: CASSAARHSNQPQHF.